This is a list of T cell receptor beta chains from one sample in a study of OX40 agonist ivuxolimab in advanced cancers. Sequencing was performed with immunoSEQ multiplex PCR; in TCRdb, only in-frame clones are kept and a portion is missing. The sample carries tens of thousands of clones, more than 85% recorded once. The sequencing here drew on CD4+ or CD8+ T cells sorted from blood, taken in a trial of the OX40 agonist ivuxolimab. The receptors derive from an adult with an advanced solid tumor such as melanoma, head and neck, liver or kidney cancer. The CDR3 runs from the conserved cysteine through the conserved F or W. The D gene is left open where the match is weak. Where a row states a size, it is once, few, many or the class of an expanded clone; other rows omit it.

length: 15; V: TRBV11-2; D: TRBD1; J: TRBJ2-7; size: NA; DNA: TGTGCCAGCAGCTCGCGGGGGACAGGGTCCGACGAGCAGTACTTC; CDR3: CASSSRGTGSDEQYF
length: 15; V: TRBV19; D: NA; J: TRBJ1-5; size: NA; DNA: TGTGCCAGTACTGTCGAGACAGGCCGCAATCAGCCCCAGCATTTT; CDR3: CASTVETGRNQPQHF
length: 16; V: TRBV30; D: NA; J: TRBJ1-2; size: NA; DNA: TGTGCCTGGAGTTCACGGGGCAGGAACCTCAACTATGGCTACACCTTC; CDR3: CAWSSRGRNLNYGYTF
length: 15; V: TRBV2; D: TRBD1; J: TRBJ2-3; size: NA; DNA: TGTGCCAGCAGTGGAGGGCAGGGGGACACAGATACGCAGTATTTT; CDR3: CASSGGQGDTDTQYF
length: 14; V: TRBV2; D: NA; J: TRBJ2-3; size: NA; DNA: TGTGCCAGCAGTGAACAGCTCGTTAGTGATACGCAGTATTTT; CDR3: CASSEQLVSDTQYF
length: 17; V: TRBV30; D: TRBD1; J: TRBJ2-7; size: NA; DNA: TGTGCCTGGAGTCCAGGGGTAGTGACAGGGTGGGCCTACGAGCAGTACTTC; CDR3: CAWSPGVVTGWAYEQYF
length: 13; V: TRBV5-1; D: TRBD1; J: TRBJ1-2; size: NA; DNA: TGCGCCAGCAGCAACCGGGACAGCGGTGGCTACACCTTC; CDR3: CASSNRDSGGYTF
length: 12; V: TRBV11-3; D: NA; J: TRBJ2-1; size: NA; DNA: TGTGCCAGCAGCCCACTAGTGGCTGAGCAGTTCTTC; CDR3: CASSPLVAEQFF
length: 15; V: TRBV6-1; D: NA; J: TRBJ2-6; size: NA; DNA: TGTGCCAGCAGTCCCAGAGGGGGTCGGGCCAACGTCCTGACTTTC; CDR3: CASSPRGGRANVLTF
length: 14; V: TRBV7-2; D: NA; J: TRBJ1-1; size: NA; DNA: TGTGCCAGCAGCTTAGACAGCATTAGGACTGAAGCTTTCTTT; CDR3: CASSLDSIRTEAFF
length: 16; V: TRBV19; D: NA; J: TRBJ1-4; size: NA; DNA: TGTGCCAGTAGTCCCCGGGCCCGCCAAGCTAATGAAAAACTGTTTTTT; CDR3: CASSPRARQANEKLFF
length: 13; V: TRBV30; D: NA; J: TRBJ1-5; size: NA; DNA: TGTGCCTGGAGTTTGCAGAATAATCAGCCCCAGCATTTT; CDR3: CAWSLQNNQPQHF
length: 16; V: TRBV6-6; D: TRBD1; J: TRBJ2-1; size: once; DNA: TGTGCCAGCAGTTACGGAAGACAGGGGTTCTTCAATGAGCAGTTCTTC; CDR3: CASSYGRQGFFNEQFF
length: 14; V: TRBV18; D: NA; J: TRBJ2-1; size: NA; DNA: TGTGCCAGCTCACCGGCGGGCGGAGTCCATGAGCAGTTCTTC; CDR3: CASSPAGGVHEQFF
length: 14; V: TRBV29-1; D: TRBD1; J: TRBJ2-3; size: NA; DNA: TGCAGCGTGGGAACAGGGGGATTCACAGATACGCAGTATTTT; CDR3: CSVGTGGFTDTQYF
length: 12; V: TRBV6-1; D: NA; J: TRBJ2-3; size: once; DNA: TGTGCCAGCAGTGAAGCAGGAGTGCGGGAGTATTTT; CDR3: CASSEAGVREYF
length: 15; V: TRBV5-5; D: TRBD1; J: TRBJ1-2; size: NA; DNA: TGTGCCAGCAGCCGGACAGGGGGCGACGGGTATGGCTACACCTTC; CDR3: CASSRTGGDGYGYTF
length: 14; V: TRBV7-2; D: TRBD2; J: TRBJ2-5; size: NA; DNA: TGTGCCAGCAGCCCTACTAGCGTACAAGAGACCCAGTACTTC; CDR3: CASSPTSVQETQYF
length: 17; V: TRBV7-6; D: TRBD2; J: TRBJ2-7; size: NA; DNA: TGTGCCAGCAGCCGAGGACTAGCGGGAGTTTCAGCCTACGAGCAGTACTTC; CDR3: CASSRGLAGVSAYEQYF
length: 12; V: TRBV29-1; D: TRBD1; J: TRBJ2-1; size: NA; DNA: TGCAGCGCCCGGGACAGCAGCGATGAGCAGTTCTTC; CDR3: CSARDSSDEQFF
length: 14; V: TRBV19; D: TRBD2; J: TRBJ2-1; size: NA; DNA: TGTGCCAGTAGTAGCGGGAGTGATTCGAATGAGCAGTTCTTC; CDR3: CASSSGSDSNEQFF
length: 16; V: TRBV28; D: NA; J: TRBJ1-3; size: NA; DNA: TGTGCCAGCAGTTTAGGGCAGCACAACTCTGGAAACACCATATATTTT; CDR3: CASSLGQHNSGNTIYF
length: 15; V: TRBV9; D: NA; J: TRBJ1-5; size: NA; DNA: TGTGCCAGCAGTCCAGACGGGGCTAACAATCAGCCCCAGCATTTT; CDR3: CASSPDGANNQPQHF
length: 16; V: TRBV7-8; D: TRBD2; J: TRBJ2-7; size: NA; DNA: TGTGCCAGCAGCTCCGTCCCAGCGGGAGGGCTGTACGAGCAGTACTTC; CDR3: CASSSVPAGGLYEQYF
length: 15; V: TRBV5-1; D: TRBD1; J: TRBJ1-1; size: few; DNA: TGCGCCAGCAGAATAGACGGGACAGTAGGAGCTGAAGCTTTCTTT; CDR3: CASRIDGTVGAEAFF
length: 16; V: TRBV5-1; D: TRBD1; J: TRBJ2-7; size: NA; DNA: TGCGCCAGCAGCACCGGAGCGGACAGGGTTAACTACGAGCAGTACTTC; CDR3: CASSTGADRVNYEQYF
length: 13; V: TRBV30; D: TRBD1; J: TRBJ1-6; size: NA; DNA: TGTGCCTGGAGGGGACAGGATGGAGCACCCCTCCACTTT; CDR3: CAWRGQDGAPLHF
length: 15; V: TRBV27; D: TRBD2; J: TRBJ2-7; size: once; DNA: TGTGCCAGCACCCTTCGTGGCGGGAGCACCTACGAGCAGTACTTC; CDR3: CASTLRGGSTYEQYF
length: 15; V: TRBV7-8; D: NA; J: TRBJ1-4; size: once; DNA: TGTGCCAGCAGCTTACCGTGGGGCAGGGGTGAAAAACTGTTTTTT; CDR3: CASSLPWGRGEKLFF
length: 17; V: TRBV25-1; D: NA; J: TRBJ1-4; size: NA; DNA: TGTGCCAGCAGTGGTTTTGGCGCAGAGGCAACTAATGAAAAACTGTTTTTT; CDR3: CASSGFGAEATNEKLFF
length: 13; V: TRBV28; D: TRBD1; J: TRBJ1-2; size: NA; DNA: TGTGCCAGCAGTCCTGGGGACAGGGACGGCTACACCTTC; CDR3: CASSPGDRDGYTF
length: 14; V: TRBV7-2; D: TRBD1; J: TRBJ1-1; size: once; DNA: TGTGCCAGCAGCTTAAAGGGGGCGGACACTGAAGCTTTCTTT; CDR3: CASSLKGADTEAFF
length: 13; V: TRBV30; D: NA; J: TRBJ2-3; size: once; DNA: TGTGCCTGGAGTGTACTCTGGCCAGATACGCAGTATTTT; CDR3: CAWSVLWPDTQYF
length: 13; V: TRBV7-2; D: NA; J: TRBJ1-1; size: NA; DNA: TGTGCCAGCAGCATGAAAGTGAACACTGAAGCTTTCTTT; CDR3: CASSMKVNTEAFF
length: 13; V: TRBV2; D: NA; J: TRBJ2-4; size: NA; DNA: TGTGCCAGCACCTCCGGTGGAGGAAACATTCAGTACTTC; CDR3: CASTSGGGNIQYF
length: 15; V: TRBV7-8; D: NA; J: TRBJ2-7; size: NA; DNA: TGTGCCAGCAGCCTGGAGGGGGGCCCAAACTACGAGCAGTACTTC; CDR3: CASSLEGGPNYEQYF